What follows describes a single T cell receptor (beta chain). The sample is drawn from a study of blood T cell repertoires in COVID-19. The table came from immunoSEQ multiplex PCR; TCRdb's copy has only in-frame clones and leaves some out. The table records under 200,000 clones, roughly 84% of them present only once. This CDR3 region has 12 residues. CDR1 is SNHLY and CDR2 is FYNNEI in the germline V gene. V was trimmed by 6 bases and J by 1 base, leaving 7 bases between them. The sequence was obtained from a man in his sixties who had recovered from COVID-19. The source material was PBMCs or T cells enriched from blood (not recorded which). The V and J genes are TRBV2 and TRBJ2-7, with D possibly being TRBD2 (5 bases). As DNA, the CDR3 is TGTGCCAGCAGAAGGGAGTCCTACGAGCAGTACTTC. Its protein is CASRRESYEQYF.